The sequence of this T cell receptor beta chain was determined in a study of OX40 agonist ivuxolimab in advanced cancers. Across the study: Patients assigned to dose escalation were diagnosed with hepatocellular carcinoma, melanoma, renal cell or head and neck cancer.

Sampling of blood occurred at baseline, cycle 4 day 1, and cycle 7 day 1. Points from the study as a whole: CD8+ T cells showed, on average, more clonal expansion than CD4+ cells.

Method: immunoSEQ multiplex PCR; TCRdb's copy keeps in-frame clones and lacks some. The sample lists tens of thousands of clones; 91% were seen once. Trimming at V came to 7 bases and at J to 4 bases, leaving 5 bases not matched to a gene. CDR3 length equals 13 residues. Germline CDR1 and CDR2: MDHEN and SYDVKM. On this clone: What it binds is unknown.

This receptor was taken from an adult with an advanced solid tumor such as melanoma, head and neck, liver or kidney cancer. The sample in question was CD4+ or CD8+ T cells sorted from blood, obtained in a trial of the OX40 agonist ivuxolimab. The gene calls are TRBV28 and TRBJ2-7; TRBD1 matches at 9 bases. The CDR3 sequence: CASKGQGLYEQYF. In nucleotides, the CDR3 is TGTGCCAGCAAGGGACAGGGCTTGTACGAGCAGTACTTC.